Below are 23 T cell receptor beta chains sequenced from a single sample in a study of shared clonotypes between healthy human individuals. Method: immunoSEQ multiplex PCR; TCRdb's copy keeps in-frame clones and lacks some. Altogether about 680,000 clones are present, under 95% being singletons, with the ten largest covering approximately 25%. Terminally differentiated effector memory CD45RA+ cells were excluded by CCR7 positive selection of CD45RO-negative cells. Sample: naive CD8+ T cells sorted from blood. The receptors were sampled from a man between 25 and 39 years old in good health.

The V and J genes are TRBV7-9 and TRBJ2-3, with a tentative D call TRBD2 (6 bases). Germline V lookup: CDR1 SEHNR, CDR2 FQNEAQ (reference sequence). CDR3 length equals 19 residues. The germline V and J ends were trimmed by 2 bases and 4 bases, with 25 bases remaining between them. In DNA form, the CDR3 reads TGTGCCAGCAGCTTAAAGAGCCCGGGGGTCCAGAAAGAACCAGATACGCAGTATTTT. The encoded protein is CASSLKSPGVQKEPDTQYF.

The chain uses TRBV7-9 and TRBJ2-5, with D hard to call. The CDR3 extends over 14 amino acids. V shed 4 bases and J shed 5 bases, with 14 bases lying between them. Germline-derived CDR1 and CDR2 are SEHNR and FQNEAQ (reference sequence). The CDR3: CASSSPRLGETQYF. The CDR3 region has the DNA TGTGCCAGCAGCTCCCCTCGCTTGGGGGAGACCCAGTACTTC.

This chain joins TRBV6-4 and TRBJ2-2, with a possible D match to TRBD2 (6 bases). The germline V and J ends were trimmed by 3 bases and 4 bases, with 12 bases remaining between them. CDR3 length: 15 amino acids. The germline CDR1 and CDR2 sequences are MRHNA and SNTAGT. The CDR3 is CASSEGLDITGELFF. DNA of the CDR3: TGTGCCAGCAGTGAGGGACTCGATATCACCGGGGAGCTGTTTTTT.

The chain has TRBV4-1 and TRBJ1-5; D gene unclear. CDR1 and CDR2 (germline): MGHRA, YSYEKL. V dropped 0 bases and J dropped 6 bases, with 18 bases sitting between them. The CDR3 length is 17 residues. CDR3: CASSQEGWQENIQPQHF. CDR3 bases: TGCGCCAGCAGCCAAGAAGGATGGCAGGAGAATATTCAGCCCCAGCATTTT.

This rearrangement joins TRBV29-1 to TRBJ2-3, with D possibly TRBD2 on 7 matching bases. The CDR3 sequence is 10 residues long. Germline CDR1 SQVTM, CDR2 ANQGSEA. V was trimmed by 8 bases and J by 6 bases, leaving 9 bases between them. The CDR3 spells CSRGADTQYF. The DNA of the CDR3 is TGCAGCCGGGGGGCTGATACGCAGTATTTT.

The CDR3 region has the DNA TGCAGCGTAAACGGACTAGCGGGAGGGTACGAGCAGTACTTC. It encodes CSVNGLAGGYEQYF. This chain joins TRBV29-1 and TRBJ2-7, with 15 bases identical to TRBD2. The CDR3 runs to 14 residues. The V segment lost 6 bases and the J segment 4 bases; nucleotides outside the gene matches: 4. Per the germline V gene, CDR1 is SQVTM and CDR2 is ANQGSEA.

The chain carries TRBV9 and TRBJ2-2, with D possibly being TRBD1 (6 bases). V was trimmed by 5 bases and J by 5 bases, leaving 10 bases between them. The CDR3 is made up of 13 amino acids. Germline values: CDR1 SGDLS, CDR2 YYNGEE. Written as DNA, the CDR3 is TGTGCCAGCAGTGCGGACAGAACCGGGGAGCTGTTTTTT. Amino acids: CASSADRTGELFF.

The chain joins TRBV28 to TRBJ2-3; 9 positions match TRBD2. Germline V lookup: CDR1 MDHEN, CDR2 SYDVKM. V shed 5 bases, J shed 4 bases, and the junction held 10 bases outside the gene matches. This CDR3 is built from 16 residues. As DNA, the CDR3 is TGTGCCAGCAGTCCAATAGCGGGAGAAGACCCAGATACGCAGTATTTT. This codes for CASSPIAGEDPDTQYF.

The chain is built from TRBV21-1 and TRBJ2-1; the tabulated D call, TRBD1, remains unverified against the DNA. TRBV21-1 is described as a pseudogene. The length of the CDR3 is 17 residues. The CDR3 sequence: CASSKRPQVSSYNEQFF. For the CDR3, the DNA is TGTGCCAGCAGCAAACGGCCCCAGGTGAGCTCCTACAATGAGCAGTTCTTC.

V usage is TRBV7-3 and J usage is TRBJ2-2; D is ambiguous. Trimming took 3 bases from V and 0 from J, leaving 11 bases between them. CDR1 is SGHTA, CDR2 FQGTGA, per germline. CDR3 length: 16 residues. For the CDR3, the DNA is TGTGCCAGCAGCTTCGTAACGACATCGAACACCGGGGAGCTGTTTTTT. It encodes CASSFVTTSNTGELFF.

The chain joins TRBV15 to TRBJ1-2, with D possibly TRBD1 on 5 matching bases. V was trimmed by 0 bases and J by 4 bases, leaving 12 bases between them. The germline gives CDR1 LNHNV, CDR2 YYDKDF (reference sequence). The CDR3 runs to 15 residues. Written as DNA, the CDR3 is TGTGCCACCAGCAGAGATTACCAGGGCGGCTATGGCTACACCTTC. Residues: CATSRDYQGGYGYTF.

The chain combines TRBV5-4 with TRBJ2-1, with TRBD2 matching 8 bases. This CDR3 has 14 amino acids. Losses at the gene ends were 5 bases for V and 7 bases for J; bases not matched to a gene: 8. CDR1 SGHNT and CDR2 YYREEE come from the germline V gene (reference sequence). The CDR3 is CASRTPGLGNEQFF. In nucleotides, the CDR3 is TGTGCCAGCAGAACCCCGGGACTAGGAAATGAGCAGTTCTTC.

The J gene is TRBJ2-1, the V gene TRBV7-6, with D possibly being TRBD2 (6 bases). CDR1 and CDR2 (germline): SGHVS, FNYEAQ. The CDR3 is made up of 14 amino acids. V lost 1 base and J lost 5, with 9 bases in between. CDR3 amino acids: CASSLVLANNEQFF. CDR3 nucleotide sequence: TGTGCCAGCAGCTTAGTACTAGCAAACAATGAGCAGTTCTTC.

V usage is TRBV19 and J usage is TRBJ2-1, with a possible D match to TRBD1 (5 bases). Trimming cost V 7 bases and J 0 bases, with 13 bases left between them. Germline-derived CDR1 and CDR2 are LNHDA and SQIVND (reference sequence). This CDR3 has 15 residues. CDR3 nucleotides: TGTGCCAGTACCTCGACAGTCCTCTCCTACAATGAGCAGTTCTTC. Protein: CASTSTVLSYNEQFF. Filled out from reference TRBV19 and TRBJ2-1, the complete variable domain reads DGGITQSPKYLFRKEGQNVTLSCEQNLNHDAMYWYRQDPGQGLRLIYYSQIVNDFQKGDIAEGYSVSREKKESFPLTVTSAQKNPTAFYLCASTSTVLSYNEQFFGPGTRLTVL.

The gene calls are TRBV10-1 and TRBJ2-7; TRBD2 matches at 9 bases. J was trimmed by 6 bases and V by 6 bases; bases with no gene match: 9. Germline CDR1 WNHNN, CDR2 SYGVQD (reference sequence). The CDR3 is 14 residues long. The CDR3 nucleotides are TGCGCCAGCAGCGACCCGGGACTAGCAGGCGAGCAGTACTTC. Translating it yields CASSDPGLAGEQYF.

This clone was counted once. The V call is TRBV7-8, the J call TRBJ1-5, with D maybe TRBD1 (6 bases). Germline loops: CDR1 SGHVS, CDR2 FQNEAQ. CDR3 length: 15 amino acids. The V gene lost 1 base and the J gene lost 2 bases, with 9 bases spanning the gap. In nucleotides, the CDR3 is TGTGCCAGCAGCTTAGTGGGGGGCGGCAATCAGCCCCAGCATTTT. Translated, it gives CASSLVGGGNQPQHF.

The chain carries TRBV7-9 and TRBJ1-4; 8 bases align to TRBD1. The CDR3 sequence is 14 residues long. Germline loops: CDR1 SEHNR, CDR2 FQNEAQ (reference sequence). Trimming at V came to 5 bases and at J to 5 bases, leaving 4 bases not matched to a gene. CDR3 nucleotide sequence: TGTGCCAGCAGCCGTCCAGGGGGCAATGAAAAACTGTTTTTT. The encoded protein is CASSRPGGNEKLFF.

A word on this clone: The sample contains more than one DNA sequence encoding this CDR3. The rearrangement links TRBV28 to TRBJ2-7; 10 bases map to TRBD2. The V gene end was trimmed by 4 bases and the J gene end by 3 bases; junction bases not matched to a gene: 3. Germline CDR1 and CDR2: MDHEN and SYDVKM. This CDR3 has 14 residues. The CDR3 protein is CASSSSGSSYEQYF. Here the CDR3 DNA reads TGTGCCAGCAGTTCTAGCGGGAGTAGCTACGAGCAGTACTTC.

The chain employs TRBV7-8 and TRBJ2-2; D is undetermined. Germline CDR1 is SGHVS and CDR2 is FQNEAQ. CDR3 length equals 18 residues. The ends were cut back, 0 bases at V and 1 base at J, with 15 bases in the middle. CDR3 loop: CASSLAAVRLLNTGELFF. In DNA form, the CDR3 reads TGTGCCAGCAGCTTAGCGGCCGTCCGCCTCCTGAACACCGGGGAGCTGTTTTTT.

V usage is TRBV27 and J usage is TRBJ2-1; maybe TRBD1 (6 bases). Looked up from germline, CDR1 is MNHEY and CDR2 is SMNVEV (reference sequence). V gave up 5 bases and J gave up 7 bases, with 12 bases separating them. This CDR3 is built from 13 residues. The chain's CDR3 is CASSPSGVNEQFF. In DNA form, the CDR3 reads TGTGCCAGCAGTCCCTCAGGGGTGAATGAGCAGTTCTTC.

The rearrangement uses TRBV13 and TRBJ2-2; maybe TRBD1 (6 bases). V was clipped by 6 bases and J by 4 bases, with 9 bases between them. This CDR3 has 13 amino acids. Germline CDR1 is PRHDT and CDR2 is FYEKMQ (reference sequence). The CDR3 sequence is CASRQGFTGELFF. The CDR3 DNA follows: TGTGCCAGCAGACAGGGTTTCACCGGGGAGCTGTTTTTT.

The table lists this clone with a few counts. The sample carries other DNA sequences with the same CDR3. This chain joins TRBV2 and TRBJ2-7, with D uncertain. CDR1 and CDR2 (germline): SNHLY, FYNNEI. The CDR3 loop spans 11 amino acids. V gave up 4 bases and J gave up 2 bases, with 3 bases separating them. CDR3 DNA sequence: TGTGCCAGCAGTGGAACCTACGAGCAGTACTTC. Encoded protein: CASSGTYEQYF.

In this sample, this clone turned up once. The V and J genes are TRBV10-3 and TRBJ2-2; D is ambiguous. Per the germline V gene, CDR1 is ENHRY and CDR2 is SYGVKD. This CDR3 has 14 residues. Trimming took off 8 bases at V and 3 bases at J, with 13 bases between the two ends. DNA of the CDR3: TGTGCCATCGGGATATCCAGCTACACCGGGGAGCTGTTTTTT. This encodes CAIGISSYTGELFF.